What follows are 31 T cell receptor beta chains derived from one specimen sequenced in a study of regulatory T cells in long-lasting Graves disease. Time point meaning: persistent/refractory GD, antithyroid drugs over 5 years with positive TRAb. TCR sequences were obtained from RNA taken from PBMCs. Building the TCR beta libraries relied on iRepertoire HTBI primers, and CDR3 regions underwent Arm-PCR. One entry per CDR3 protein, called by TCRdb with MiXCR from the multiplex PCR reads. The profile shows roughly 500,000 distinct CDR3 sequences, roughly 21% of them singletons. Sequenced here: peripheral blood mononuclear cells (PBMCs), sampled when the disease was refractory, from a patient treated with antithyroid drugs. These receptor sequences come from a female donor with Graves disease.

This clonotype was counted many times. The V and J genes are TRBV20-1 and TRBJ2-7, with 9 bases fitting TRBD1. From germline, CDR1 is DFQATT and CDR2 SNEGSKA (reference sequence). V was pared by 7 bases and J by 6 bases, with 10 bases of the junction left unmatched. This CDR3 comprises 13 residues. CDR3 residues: CSVPGQGNSEQYF. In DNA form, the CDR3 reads TGCAGTGTTCCGGGACAGGGCAACTCCGAGCAGTACTTC.

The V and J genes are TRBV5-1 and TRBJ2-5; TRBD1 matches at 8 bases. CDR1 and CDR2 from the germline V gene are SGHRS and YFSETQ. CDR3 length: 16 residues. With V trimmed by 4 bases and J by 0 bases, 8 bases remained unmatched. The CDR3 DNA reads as TGCGCCAGCAGCCTACCCTCGGGACAGGACCAAGAGACCCAGTACTTC. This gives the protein CASSLPSGQDQETQYF.

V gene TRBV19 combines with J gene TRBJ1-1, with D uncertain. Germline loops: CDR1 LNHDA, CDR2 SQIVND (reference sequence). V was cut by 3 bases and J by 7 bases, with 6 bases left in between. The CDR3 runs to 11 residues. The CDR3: CASSISVEAFF. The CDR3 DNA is TGTGCCAGTAGTATTTCTGTTGAAGCTTTCTTT.

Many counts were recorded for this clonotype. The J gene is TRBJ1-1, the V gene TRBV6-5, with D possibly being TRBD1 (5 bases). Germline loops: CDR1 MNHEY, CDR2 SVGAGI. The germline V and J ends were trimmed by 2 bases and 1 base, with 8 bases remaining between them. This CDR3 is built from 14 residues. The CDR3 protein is CASSYGGSNTEAFF. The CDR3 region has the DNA TGTGCCAGCAGTTACGGGGGATCGAACACTGAAGCTTTCTTT.

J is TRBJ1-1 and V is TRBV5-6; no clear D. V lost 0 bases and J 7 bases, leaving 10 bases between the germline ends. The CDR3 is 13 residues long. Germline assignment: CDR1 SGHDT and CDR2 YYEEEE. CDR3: CASSLAVRDEAFF. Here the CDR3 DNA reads TGTGCCAGCAGCTTGGCCGTAAGAGATGAAGCTTTCTTT.

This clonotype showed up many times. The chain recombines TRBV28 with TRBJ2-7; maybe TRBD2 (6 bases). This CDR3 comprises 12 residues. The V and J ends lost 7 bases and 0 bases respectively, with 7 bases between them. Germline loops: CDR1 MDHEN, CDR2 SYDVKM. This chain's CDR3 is CASIGSSYEQYF. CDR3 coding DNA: TGTGCCAGCATCGGGAGCTCCTACGAGCAGTACTTC. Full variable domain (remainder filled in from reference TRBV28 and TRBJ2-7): DVKVTQSSRYLVKRTGEKVFLECVQDMDHENMFWYRQDPGLGLRLIYFSYDVKMKEKGDIPEGYSVSREKKERFSLILESASTNQTSMYLCASIGSSYEQYFGPGTRLTVT.

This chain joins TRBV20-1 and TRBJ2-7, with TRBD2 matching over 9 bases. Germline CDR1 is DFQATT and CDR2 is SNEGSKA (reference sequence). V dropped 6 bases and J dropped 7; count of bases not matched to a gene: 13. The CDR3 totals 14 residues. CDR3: CSASRSSGALEQYF. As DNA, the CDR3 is TGCAGTGCCTCCCGGTCTAGCGGGGCCCTTGAGCAGTACTTC.

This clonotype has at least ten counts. CDR3 nucleotides: TGTGCCAGCAGCCTAGCGGGAGCGACCTACGAGCAGTACTTC. Translating gives CASSLAGATYEQYF. This chain links TRBV14 with TRBJ2-7; 9 nucleotides agree with TRBD2. CDR1 and CDR2 from the germline V gene are SGHDN and FVKESK. V gave up 4 bases and J gave up 2 bases; unmatched junction bases: 3. The CDR3 consists of 14 residues.

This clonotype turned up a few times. CDR3 bases: TGCAGTGCTAGGTCGGGACTAGCGGGAGGCGAGCAGTACTTC. As protein: CSARSGLAGGEQYF. V is TRBV20-1 and J is TRBJ2-7; 15 bases are shared with TRBD2. Germline CDR1 reads DFQATT; CDR2 reads SNEGSKA (reference sequence). The trim removed 3 bases at V and 6 bases at J, leaving 3 bases unmatched. The CDR3 sequence is 14 residues long.

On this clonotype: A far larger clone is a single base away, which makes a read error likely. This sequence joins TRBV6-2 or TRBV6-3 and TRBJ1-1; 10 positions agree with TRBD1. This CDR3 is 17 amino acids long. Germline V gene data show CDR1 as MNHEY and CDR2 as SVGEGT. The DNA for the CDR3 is TGTGCCAGCAACTTAGGGGGACAGGGGCCCATGAACACTGAAGCTTCCTTT. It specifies CASNLGGQGPMNTEASF.

This CDR3 reads CASSQGQGLLGDQPQHF. The CDR3 DNA sequence: TGCGCCAGCAGCCAAGGACAGGGCCTCCTAGGGGATCAGCCCCAGCATTTT. J is TRBJ1-5 and V is TRBV4-1; 7 bases match TRBD1. V was clipped by 1 base and J by 5 bases; unmatched bases: 11. Germline CDR1 and CDR2: MGHRA and YSYEKL. CDR3 length: 17 amino acids.

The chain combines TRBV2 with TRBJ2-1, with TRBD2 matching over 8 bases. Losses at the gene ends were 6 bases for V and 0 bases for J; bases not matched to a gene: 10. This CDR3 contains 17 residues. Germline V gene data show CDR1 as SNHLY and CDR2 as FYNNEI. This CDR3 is CASRALLSGDSYNEQFF. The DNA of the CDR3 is TGTGCCAGCAGAGCTCTTCTTAGCGGGGACTCCTACAATGAGCAGTTCTTC.

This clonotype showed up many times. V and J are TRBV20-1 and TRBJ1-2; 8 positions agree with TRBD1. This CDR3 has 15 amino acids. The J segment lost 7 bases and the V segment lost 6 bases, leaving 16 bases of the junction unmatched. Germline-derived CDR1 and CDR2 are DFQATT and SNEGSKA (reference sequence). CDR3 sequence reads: CSAPNRQGPVGGYTF. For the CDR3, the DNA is TGCAGTGCGCCTAATCGACAGGGGCCTGTCGGTGGCTACACCTTC.

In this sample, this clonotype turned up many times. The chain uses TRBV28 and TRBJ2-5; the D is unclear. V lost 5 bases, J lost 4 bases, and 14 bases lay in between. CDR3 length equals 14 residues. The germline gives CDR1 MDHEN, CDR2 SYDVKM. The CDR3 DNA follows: TGTGCCAGCAGTGATCAACAAAGTCGAGAGACCCAGTACTTC. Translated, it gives CASSDQQSRETQYF.

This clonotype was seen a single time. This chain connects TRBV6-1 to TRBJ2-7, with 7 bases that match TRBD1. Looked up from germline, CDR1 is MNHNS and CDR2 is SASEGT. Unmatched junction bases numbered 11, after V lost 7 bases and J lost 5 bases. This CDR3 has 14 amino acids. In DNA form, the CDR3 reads TGTGCCAGCACCCCAGACAGGGCCAAGGACGAGCAGTACTTC. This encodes CASTPDRAKDEQYF.

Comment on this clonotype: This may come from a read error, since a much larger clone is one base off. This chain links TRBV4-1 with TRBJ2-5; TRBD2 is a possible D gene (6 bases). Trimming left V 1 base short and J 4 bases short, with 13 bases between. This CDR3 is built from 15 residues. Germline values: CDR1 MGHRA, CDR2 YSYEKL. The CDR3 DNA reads TGCGCCAGCAGCCAAGGGACTGGGACTGGAGAGACCCAGTACTTC. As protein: CASSQGTGTGETQYF.

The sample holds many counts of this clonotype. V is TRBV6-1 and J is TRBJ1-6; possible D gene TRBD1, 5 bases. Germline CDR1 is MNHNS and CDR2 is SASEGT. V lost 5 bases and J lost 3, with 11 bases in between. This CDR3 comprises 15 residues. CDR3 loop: CASSPIRDYNSPLHF. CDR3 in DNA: TGTGCCAGCAGTCCAATCAGGGACTATAATTCACCCCTCCACTTT.

Here the CDR3 reads CSVRGTVTYEQYF. The CDR3 nucleotides are TGCAGCGTCCGCGGGACGGTTACCTACGAGCAGTACTTC. The chain carries TRBV29-1 and TRBJ2-7; D perhaps matches TRBD2 (6 bases). The CDR3 length is 13 residues. Germline V gene sequence: CDR1 SQVTM, CDR2 ANQGSEA. Trimming shortened V by 6 bases and J by 2 bases, and 14 bases separated the two germline ends.

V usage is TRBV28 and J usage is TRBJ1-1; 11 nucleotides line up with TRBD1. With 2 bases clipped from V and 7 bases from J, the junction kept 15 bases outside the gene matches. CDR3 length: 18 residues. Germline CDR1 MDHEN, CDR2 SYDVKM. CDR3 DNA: TGTGCCAGCAGTTTAGAAGACCCCTCCGGGACAGGGGGATTTGAAGCTTTCTTT. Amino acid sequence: CASSLEDPSGTGGFEAFF.

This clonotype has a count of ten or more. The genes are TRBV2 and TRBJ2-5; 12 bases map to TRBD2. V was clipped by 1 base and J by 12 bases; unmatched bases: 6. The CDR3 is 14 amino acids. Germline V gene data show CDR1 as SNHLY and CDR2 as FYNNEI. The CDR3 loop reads CASSEGTSGTPKYF. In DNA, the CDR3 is TGTGCCAGCAGTGAAGGGACTAGCGGGACCCCAAAGTACTTC. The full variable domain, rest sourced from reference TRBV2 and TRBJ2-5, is EPEVTQTPSHQVTQMGQEVILRCVPISNHLYFYWYRQILGQKVEFLVSFYNNEISEKSEIFDDQFSVERPDGSNFTLKIRSTKLEDSAMYFCASSEGTSGTPKYFGPGTRLLVL.

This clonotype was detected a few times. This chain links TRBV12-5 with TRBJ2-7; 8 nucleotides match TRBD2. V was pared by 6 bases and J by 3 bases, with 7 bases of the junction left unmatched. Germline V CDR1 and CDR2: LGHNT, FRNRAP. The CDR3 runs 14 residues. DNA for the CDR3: TGTGCTAGTGGGCCGGGGGGGAGTTTCTACGAGCAGTACTTC. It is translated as CASGPGGSFYEQYF.

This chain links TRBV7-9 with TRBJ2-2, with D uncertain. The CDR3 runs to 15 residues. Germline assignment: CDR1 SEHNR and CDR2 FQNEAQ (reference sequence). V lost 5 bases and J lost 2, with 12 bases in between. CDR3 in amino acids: CASSKAVLNTGELFF. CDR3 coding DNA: TGTGCCAGCAGCAAGGCGGTCCTCAACACCGGGGAGCTGTTTTTT.

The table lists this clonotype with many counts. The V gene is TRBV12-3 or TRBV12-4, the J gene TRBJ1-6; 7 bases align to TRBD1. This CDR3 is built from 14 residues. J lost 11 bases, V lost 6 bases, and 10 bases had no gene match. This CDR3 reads CASSPGQAAAPLHF. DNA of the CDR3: TGTGCCAGCAGCCCTGGACAGGCCGCAGCACCCCTCCACTTT.

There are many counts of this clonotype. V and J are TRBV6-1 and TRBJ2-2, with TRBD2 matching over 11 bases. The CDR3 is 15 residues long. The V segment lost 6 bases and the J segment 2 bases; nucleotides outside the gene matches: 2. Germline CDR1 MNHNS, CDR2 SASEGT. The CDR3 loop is CASSLAGGNTGELFF. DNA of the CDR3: TGTGCCAGCAGCCTAGCGGGAGGAAACACCGGGGAGCTGTTTTTT.

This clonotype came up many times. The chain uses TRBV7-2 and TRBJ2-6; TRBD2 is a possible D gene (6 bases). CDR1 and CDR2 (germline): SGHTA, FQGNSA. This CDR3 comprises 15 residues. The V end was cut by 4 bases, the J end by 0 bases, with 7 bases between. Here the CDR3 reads CASSSGDSGANVLTF. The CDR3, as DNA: TGTGCCAGCAGCTCGGGGGACTCTGGGGCCAACGTCCTGACTTTC.

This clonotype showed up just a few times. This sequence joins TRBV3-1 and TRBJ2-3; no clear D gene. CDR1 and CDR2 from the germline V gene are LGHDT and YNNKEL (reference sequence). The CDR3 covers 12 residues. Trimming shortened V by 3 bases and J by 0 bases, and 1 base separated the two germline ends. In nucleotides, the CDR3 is TGTGCCAGCAGCCAGAGCACAGATACGCAGTATTTT. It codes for CASSQSTDTQYF.

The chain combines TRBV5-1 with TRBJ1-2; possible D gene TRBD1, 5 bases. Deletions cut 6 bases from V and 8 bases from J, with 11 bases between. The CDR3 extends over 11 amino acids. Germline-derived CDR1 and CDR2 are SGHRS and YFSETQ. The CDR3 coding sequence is TGCGCCAGCAATGACCAGGGCGGCTACACCTTC. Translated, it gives CASNDQGGYTF.

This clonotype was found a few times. The CDR3 DNA reads as TGCGCCAGCAGCTTGGAGGCAGGGTTGAGGGCTGAAGCTTTCTTT. Translation gives CASSLEAGLRAEAFF. This sequence joins TRBV5-1 and TRBJ1-1; D may be TRBD1 (5 bases). The CDR3 totals 15 residues. The V gene's germline CDR1 is SGHRS and CDR2 YFSETQ. Trimming cost V 0 bases and J 6 bases, with 15 bases left between them. Complete variable domain (other parts from reference TRBV5-1 and TRBJ1-1): KAGVTQTPRYLIKTRGQQVTLSCSPISGHRSVSWYQQTPGQGLQFLFEYFSETQRNKGNFPGRFSGRQFSNSRSEMNVSTLELGDSALYLCASSLEAGLRAEAFFGQGTRLTVV.

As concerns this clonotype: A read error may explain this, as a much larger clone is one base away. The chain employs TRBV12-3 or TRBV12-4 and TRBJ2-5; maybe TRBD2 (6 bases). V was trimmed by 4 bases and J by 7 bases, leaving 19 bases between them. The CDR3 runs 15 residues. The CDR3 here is CASSSRDWRSGTQYF. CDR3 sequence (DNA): TGTGCCAGCAGTTCACGGGACTGGCGGTCGGGGACCCAGTACTTC.

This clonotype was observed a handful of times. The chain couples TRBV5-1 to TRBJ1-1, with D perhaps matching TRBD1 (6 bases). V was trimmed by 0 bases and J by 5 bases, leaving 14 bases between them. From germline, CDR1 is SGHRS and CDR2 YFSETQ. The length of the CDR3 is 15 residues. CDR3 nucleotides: TGCGCCAGCAGCTTGGTGATGGGGGGCCCAACTGAAGCTTTCTTT. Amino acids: CASSLVMGGPTEAFF.

CDR3 residues: CASIRRNTGELFF. The CDR3 DNA follows: TGTGCCAGCATCCGGCGGAACACCGGGGAGCTGTTTTTT. The chain combines TRBV6-4 with TRBJ2-2; no reliable D call. The V end lost 7 bases, the J end lost 1 base, and 7 bases lay between the germline ends. The CDR3 has 13 amino acids. Germline V gene sequence: CDR1 MRHNA, CDR2 SNTAGT.